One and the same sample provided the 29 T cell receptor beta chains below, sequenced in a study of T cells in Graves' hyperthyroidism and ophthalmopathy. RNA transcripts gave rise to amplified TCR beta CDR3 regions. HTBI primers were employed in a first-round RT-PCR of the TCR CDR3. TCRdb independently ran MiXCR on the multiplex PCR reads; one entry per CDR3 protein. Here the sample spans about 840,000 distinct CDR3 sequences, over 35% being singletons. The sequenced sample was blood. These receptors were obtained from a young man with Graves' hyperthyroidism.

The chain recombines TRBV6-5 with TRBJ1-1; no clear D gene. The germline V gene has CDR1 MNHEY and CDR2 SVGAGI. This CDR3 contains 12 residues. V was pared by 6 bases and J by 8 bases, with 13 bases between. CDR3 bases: TGTGCCAGCAGCCTTATTGGCTCCGAAGCTTTCTTT. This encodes CASSLIGSEAFF.

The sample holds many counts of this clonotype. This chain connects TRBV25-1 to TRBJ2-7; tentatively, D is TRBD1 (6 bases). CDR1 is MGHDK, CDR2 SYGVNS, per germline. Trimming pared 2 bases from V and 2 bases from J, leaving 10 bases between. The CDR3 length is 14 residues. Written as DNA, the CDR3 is TGTGCCAGCAGTGAACAGGACAGAGCCTACGAGCAGTACTTC. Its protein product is CASSEQDRAYEQYF.

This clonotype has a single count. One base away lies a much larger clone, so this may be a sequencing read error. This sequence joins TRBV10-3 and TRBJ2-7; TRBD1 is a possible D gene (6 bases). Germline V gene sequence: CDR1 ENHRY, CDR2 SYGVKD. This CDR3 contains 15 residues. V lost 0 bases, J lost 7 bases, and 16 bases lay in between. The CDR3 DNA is TGTGCCATCAGTGAGTCGAATAACAGGGAAGGAGAGCAGTACTTC. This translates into CAISESNNREGEQYF.

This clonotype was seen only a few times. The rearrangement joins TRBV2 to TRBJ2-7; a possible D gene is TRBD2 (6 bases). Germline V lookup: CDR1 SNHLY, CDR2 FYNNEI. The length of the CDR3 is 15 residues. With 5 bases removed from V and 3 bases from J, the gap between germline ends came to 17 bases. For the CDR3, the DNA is TGTGCCAGCAGTCCCGGCCCCCTTAGCGGCTACGAGCAGTACTTC. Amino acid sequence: CASSPGPLSGYEQYF.

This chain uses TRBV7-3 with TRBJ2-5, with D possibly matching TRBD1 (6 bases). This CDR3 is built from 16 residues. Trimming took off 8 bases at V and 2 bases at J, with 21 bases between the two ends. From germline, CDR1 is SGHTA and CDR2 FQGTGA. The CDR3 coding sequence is TGTGCCAGCTCAAGATCGCGGATGGGGGCTCAAGAGACCCAGTACTTC. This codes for CASSRSRMGAQETQYF.

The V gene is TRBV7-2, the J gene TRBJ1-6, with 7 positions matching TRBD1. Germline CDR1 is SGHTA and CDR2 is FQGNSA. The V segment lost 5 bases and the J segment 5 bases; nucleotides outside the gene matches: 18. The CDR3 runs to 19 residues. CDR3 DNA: TGTGCCAGCAGCCAAGACCCAAACAGGGGAGGACCTCATAATTCACCCCTCCACTTT. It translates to CASSQDPNRGGPHNSPLHF.

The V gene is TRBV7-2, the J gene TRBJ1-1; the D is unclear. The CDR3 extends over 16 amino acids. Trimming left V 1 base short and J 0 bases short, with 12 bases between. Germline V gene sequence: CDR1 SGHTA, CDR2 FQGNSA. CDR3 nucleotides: TGTGCCAGCAGCTTAGACGGGAACGGCGTGAACACTGAAGCTTTCTTT. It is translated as CASSLDGNGVNTEAFF.

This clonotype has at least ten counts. For the CDR3, the DNA is TGTGCCAGCAGCCTTGCCAGGGGGCCTCCGGGGGAAGCTTTCTTT. It codes for CASSLARGPPGEAFF. The gene calls are TRBV7-9 and TRBJ1-1, with 8 bases aligning to TRBD1. V shed 5 bases, J shed 8 bases, and the junction held 13 bases outside the gene matches. Germline V CDR1 and CDR2: SEHNR, FQNEAQ (reference sequence). The CDR3 is 15 residues long.

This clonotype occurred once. The CDR3 region is CASSQEQGALGYTF. CDR3 sequence (DNA): TGCGCCAGCAGCCAAGAACAGGGGGCGTTGGGCTACACCTTC. The rearrangement joins TRBV4-1 to TRBJ1-2; TRBD1 matches 9 bases. The V segment lost 0 bases and the J segment 8 bases; nucleotides outside the gene matches: 4. The CDR3 runs to 14 residues. Germline CDR1 and CDR2: MGHRA and YSYEKL.

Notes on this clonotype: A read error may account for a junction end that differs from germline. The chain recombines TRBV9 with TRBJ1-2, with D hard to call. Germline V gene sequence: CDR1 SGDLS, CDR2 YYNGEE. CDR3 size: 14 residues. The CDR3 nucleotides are TGTACCAGCAGCGCCCCGGCGGGAGGCTATGGCTACACCTTC. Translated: CTSSAPAGGYGYTF.

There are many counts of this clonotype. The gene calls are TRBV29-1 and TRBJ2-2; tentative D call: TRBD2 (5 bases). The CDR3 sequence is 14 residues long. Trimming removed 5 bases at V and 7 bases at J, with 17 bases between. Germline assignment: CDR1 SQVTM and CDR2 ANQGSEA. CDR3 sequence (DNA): TGCAGCGTTTCGATCTCGGGGTTGGTCGGGGAGCTGTTTTTT. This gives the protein CSVSISGLVGELFF.

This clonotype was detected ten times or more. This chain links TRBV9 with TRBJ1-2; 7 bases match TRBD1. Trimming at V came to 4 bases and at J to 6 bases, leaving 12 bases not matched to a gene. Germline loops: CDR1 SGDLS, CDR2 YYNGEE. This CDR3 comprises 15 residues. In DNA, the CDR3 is TGTGCCAGCAGCCCCCGGGGGGACAGCGAGCATGGCTACACCTTC. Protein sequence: CASSPRGDSEHGYTF.

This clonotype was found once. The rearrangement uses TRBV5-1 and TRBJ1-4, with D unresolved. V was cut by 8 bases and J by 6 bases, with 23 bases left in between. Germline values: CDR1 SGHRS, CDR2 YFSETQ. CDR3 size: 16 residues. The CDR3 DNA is TGCGCCAGGAGCCGTGACGGACTACGGCGCGATGAAAAACTGTTTTTT. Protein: CARSRDGLRRDEKLFF.

The CDR3 DNA is TGTGCTAGAGACAGGGCTGGCTACACCTTC. Its protein is CARDRAGYTF. This chain connects TRBV25-1 to TRBJ1-2; 7 bases agree with TRBD1. Germline V CDR1 and CDR2: MGHDK, SYGVNS. The CDR3 is 10 amino acids.

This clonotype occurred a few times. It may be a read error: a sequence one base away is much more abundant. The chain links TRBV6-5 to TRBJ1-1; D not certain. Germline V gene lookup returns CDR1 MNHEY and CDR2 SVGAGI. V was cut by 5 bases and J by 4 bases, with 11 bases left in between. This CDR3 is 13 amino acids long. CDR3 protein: CASSRRVGTEAFF. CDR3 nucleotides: TGTGCCAGCAGTCGGCGGGTGGGCACTGAAGCTTTCTTT.

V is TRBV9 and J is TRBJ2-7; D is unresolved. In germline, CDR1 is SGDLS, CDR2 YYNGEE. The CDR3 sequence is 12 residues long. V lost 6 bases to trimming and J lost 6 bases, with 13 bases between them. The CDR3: CASNPYPGEQYF. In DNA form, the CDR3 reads TGTGCCAGCAACCCTTACCCCGGCGAGCAGTACTTC. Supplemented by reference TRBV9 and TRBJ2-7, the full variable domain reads DSGVTQTPKHLITATGQRVTLRCSPRSGDLSVYWYQQSLDQGLQFLIQYYNGEERAKGNILERFSAQQFPDLHSELNLSSLELGDSALYFCASNPYPGEQYFGPGTRLTVT.

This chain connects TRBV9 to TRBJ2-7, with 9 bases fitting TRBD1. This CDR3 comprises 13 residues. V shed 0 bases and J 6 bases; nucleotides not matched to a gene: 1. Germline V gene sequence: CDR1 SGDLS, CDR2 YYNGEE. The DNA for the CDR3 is TGTGCCAGCAGCGTAGAACAGGGGGCCGAGCAGTACTTC. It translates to CASSVEQGAEQYF.

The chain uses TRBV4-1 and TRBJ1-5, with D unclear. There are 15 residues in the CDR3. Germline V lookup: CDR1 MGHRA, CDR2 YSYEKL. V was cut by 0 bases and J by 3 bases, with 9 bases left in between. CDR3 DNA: TGCGCCAGCAGCCAAGATATCCAGAACAATCAGCCCCAGCATTTT. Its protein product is CASSQDIQNNQPQHF.

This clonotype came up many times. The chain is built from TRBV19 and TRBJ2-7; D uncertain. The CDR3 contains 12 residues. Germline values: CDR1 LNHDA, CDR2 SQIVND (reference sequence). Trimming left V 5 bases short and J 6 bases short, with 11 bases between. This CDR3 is CASSSYPSEQYF. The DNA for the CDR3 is TGTGCCAGTAGTTCCTATCCCAGCGAGCAGTACTTC. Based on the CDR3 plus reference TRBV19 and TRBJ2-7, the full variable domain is DGGITQSPKYLFRKEGQNVTLSCEQNLNHDAMYWYRQDPGQGLRLIYYSQIVNDFQKGDIAEGYSVSREKKESFPLTVTSAQKNPTAFYLCASSSYPSEQYFGPGTRLTVT.

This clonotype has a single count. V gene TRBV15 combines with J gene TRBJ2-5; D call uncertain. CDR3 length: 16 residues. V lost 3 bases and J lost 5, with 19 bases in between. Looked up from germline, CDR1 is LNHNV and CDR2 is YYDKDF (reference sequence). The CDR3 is CATSRDRLIKTETQYF. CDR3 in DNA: TGTGCCACCAGCAGGGATCGGTTGATTAAGACGGAGACCCAGTACTTC.

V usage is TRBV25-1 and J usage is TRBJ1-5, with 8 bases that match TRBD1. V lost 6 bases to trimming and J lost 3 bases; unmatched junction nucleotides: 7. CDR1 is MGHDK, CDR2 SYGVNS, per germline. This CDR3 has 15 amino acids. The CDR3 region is CASRRGQVINQPQHF. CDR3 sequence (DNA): TGTGCCAGCAGAAGGGGACAGGTCATCAATCAGCCCCAGCATTTT.

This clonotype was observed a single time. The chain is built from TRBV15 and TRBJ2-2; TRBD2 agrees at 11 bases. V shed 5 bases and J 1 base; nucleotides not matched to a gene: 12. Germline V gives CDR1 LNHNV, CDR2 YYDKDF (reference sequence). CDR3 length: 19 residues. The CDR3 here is CATSPPPWGLAVNTGELFF. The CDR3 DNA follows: TGTGCCACCAGCCCTCCTCCCTGGGGACTAGCGGTGAACACCGGGGAGCTGTTTTTT. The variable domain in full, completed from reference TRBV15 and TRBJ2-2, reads DAMVIQNPRYQVTQFGKPVTLSCSQTLNHNVMYWYQQKSSQAPKLLFHYYDKDFNNEADTPDNFQSRRPNTSFCFLDIRSPGLGDTAMYLCATSPPPWGLAVNTGELFFGEGSRLTVL.

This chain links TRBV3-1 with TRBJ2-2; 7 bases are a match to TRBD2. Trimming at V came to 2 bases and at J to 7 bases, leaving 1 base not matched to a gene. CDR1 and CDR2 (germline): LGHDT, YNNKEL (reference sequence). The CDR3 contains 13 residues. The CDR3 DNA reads TGTGCCAGCAGCCAATGGGAGGGCGGGGAGCTGTTTTTT. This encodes CASSQWEGGELFF.

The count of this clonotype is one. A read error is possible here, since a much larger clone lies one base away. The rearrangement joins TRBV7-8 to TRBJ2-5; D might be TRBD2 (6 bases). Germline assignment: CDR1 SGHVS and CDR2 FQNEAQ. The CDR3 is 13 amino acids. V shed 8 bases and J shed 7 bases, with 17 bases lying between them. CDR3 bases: TGTGCCAGCGGCCCACCCCTGGAGGGGACCCAGTACTTC. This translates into CASGPPLEGTQYF.

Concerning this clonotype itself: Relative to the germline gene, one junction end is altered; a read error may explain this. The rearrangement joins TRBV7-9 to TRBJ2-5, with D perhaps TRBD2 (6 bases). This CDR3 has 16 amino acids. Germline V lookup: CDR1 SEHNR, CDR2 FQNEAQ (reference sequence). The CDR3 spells CASSLGLGNNQETQYF. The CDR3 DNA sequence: TGCGCCAGCAGCTTGGGACTGGGGAATAACCAAGAGACCCAGTACTTC.

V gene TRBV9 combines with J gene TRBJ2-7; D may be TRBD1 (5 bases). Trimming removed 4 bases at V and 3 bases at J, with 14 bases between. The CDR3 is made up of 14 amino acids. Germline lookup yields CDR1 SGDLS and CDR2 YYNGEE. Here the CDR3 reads CASSQLGQGYEQYF. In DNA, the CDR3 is TGTGCCAGCAGCCAATTGGGGCAGGGCTACGAGCAGTACTTC.

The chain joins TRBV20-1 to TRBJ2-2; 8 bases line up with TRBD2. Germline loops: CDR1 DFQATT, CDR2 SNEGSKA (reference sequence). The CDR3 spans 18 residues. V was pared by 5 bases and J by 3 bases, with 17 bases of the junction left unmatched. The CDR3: CSAASGGDWTWDTGELFF. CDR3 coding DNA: TGCAGTGCTGCCTCGGGAGGGGACTGGACTTGGGACACCGGGGAGCTGTTTTTT.

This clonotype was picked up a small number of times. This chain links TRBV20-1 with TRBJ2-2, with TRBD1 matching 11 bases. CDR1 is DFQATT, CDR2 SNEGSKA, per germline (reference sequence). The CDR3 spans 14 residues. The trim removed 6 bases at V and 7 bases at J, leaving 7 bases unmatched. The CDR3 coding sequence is TGCAGTGCCCGGACAGGGGGCTCCGGCGGGGAGCTGTTTTTT. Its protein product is CSARTGGSGGELFF.

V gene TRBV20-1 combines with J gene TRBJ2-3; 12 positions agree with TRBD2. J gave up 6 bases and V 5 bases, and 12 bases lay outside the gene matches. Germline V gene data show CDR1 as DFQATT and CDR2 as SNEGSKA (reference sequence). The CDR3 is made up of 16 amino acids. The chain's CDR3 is CSAGLETSGGVDTQYF. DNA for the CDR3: TGCAGTGCTGGGCTGGAGACTAGCGGGGGTGTGGATACGCAGTATTTT.